This record looks at one TCR beta chain sequence and its context. Its target is not known. CD45RO-negative, CCR7-positively selected cells formed the naive CD8 fraction, excluding terminally differentiated effector memory CD45RA+ cells. The protocol was immunoSEQ multiplex PCR, while the TCRdb copy is restricted to in-frame clones and leaves out a portion. Of 1.5 million to 2.5 million clones listed, about 95% are singletons. The data were taken from a study of shared clonotypes between healthy human individuals. Study background: Plates per donor: three CD4 naive, three CD4 memory, two CD8 naive, one CD8 memory.

Trimming removed 2 bases at V and 5 bases at J, with 11 bases between. This CDR3 comprises 14 residues. Per the germline V gene, CDR1 is MNHEY and CDR2 is SMNVEV (reference sequence). Notes on the study in general: Limited genetic and exposure-history diversity came from having few donors.

Sequenced input: naive CD8+ T cells sorted from blood. V usage is TRBV27 and J usage is TRBJ2-3; unclear D gene. The clonotype originates from a man in his late teens or twenties in good health. The CDR3 is CASSLRFAQDTQYF. The CDR3 nucleotides are TGTGCCAGCAGTTTAAGGTTCGCCCAAGATACGCAGTATTTT.